This T cell receptor (beta chain) was captured in a study of blood T cells in healthy people across ages. Study-wide results and limits: Observed TCR beta diversity per million T cells went down as age went up. This fall followed a roughly linear course with age.

For this clonotype: Its target is not known.

Then a second PCR, running roughly 7 to 11 cycles, was carried out with a sample-barcoded 5' primer and a J-beta primer mix. TCRdb re-called the 5' RACE reads through MiXCR, storing one row per CDR3 protein. In the table there are 1.5 million or so distinct CDR3 sequences, roughly 40% of which are singletons. The sequencing input was blood. This receptor was taken from a woman aged 18 to 35 in good health.

The CDR3 sequence is CASSPRGGWETQYF. The DNA of the CDR3 is TGTGCCAGCAGTCCAAGGGGGGGCTGGGAGACCCAGTACTTC. The V and J genes are TRBV27 and TRBJ2-7, with D possibly matching TRBD2 (7 bases). TRBJ2-5 matches the DNA end more closely, so the J call is doubtful. Germline values: CDR1 MNHEY, CDR2 SMNVEV (reference sequence). The length of the CDR3 is 14 residues.